A single T cell receptor beta chain is shown here with its context. These data belong to a study of blood T cell repertoires in COVID-19. As for the study in general: COVID-19 samples collected from the United States, Italy and Spain covered acute and convalescent phases. PBMCs, B-cell-depleted T cells, or T cells were the source of the cDNA or gDNA that made up the material.

The germline V and J ends were trimmed by 4 bases and 4 bases, with 6 bases remaining between them. The CDR3 runs 12 residues. Germline V CDR1 and CDR2: KGHSH, LQKENI. Authors' processing steps: Amplification with reference gene primers provided the estimates of nucleated cell counts. Here immunoSEQ multiplex PCR was the method, and the copy in TCRdb shows in-frame clones only, minus some. The DNA was the basis for D and trimming; V, J and clone size are from that table. The profile shows 210,000 or so clones, around 89% of them singletons. This sequence joins TRBV18 and TRBJ2-3; no definite D call. Sequencing was performed on peripheral blood. The source of this sequence is a middle-aged man with acute or convalescent COVID-19. CDR3 sequence: CASSLRADTQYF. The CDR3 DNA reads as TGTGCCAGCTCACTCCGGGCAGATACGCAGTATTTT. The variable domain in full, completed from reference TRBV18 and TRBJ2-3, reads NAGVMQNPRHLVRRRGQEARLRCSPMKGHSHVYWYRQLPEEGLKFMVYLQKENIIDESGMPKERFSAEFPKEGPSILRIQQVVRGDSAAYFCASSLRADTQYFGPGTRLTVL.